Listed here are 7 T cell receptor beta chains from one sample, sequenced in a study of regulatory T cells in long-lasting Graves disease (dated by TCRdb to the early 2020s). In light of the paper, this sample's time point label describes: persistent/refractory GD, antithyroid drugs over 5 years with positive TRAb. For both TCR sequencing and RNA sequencing, RNA was extracted from PBMCs in TRIzol. Libraries were constructed by multiplex PCR. Sequencing was carried out with an Illumina HiSeq 4000. iRepertoire HTBI primers and Arm-PCR amplification of CDR3 regions were used to construct TCR beta libraries. TCRdb reanalyzed the raw reads on its own, using fastp at Q25 for trimming and MiXCR for clone calling, and kept in-frame beta chains. CDR3 protein duplicates are merged, each entry listing the most common genes and DNA. The sample includes around 450,000 distinct CDR3 sequences, with roughly 21% observed a single time. The ten most abundant clones make up 7.1% of the sample.

The input for sequencing was peripheral blood mononuclear cells (PBMCs), taken when the disease was refractory, from a patient treated with antithyroid drugs. These TCRs come from a female donor with Graves disease.

The genes are TRBV28 and TRBJ1-6; D gene ambiguous. The CDR3 totals 12 residues. Trimming left V 5 bases short and J 10 bases short, with 9 bases between. CDR1 and CDR2 (germline): MDHEN, SYDVKM. The DNA for the CDR3 is TGTGCCAGCAGTGCCCGTCCCTCACCCCTCCACTTT. This codes for CASSARPSPLHF.

The chain couples TRBV27 to TRBJ1-5, with a tentative D call TRBD1 (5 bases). V shed 0 bases and J shed 2 bases, with 8 bases lying between them. The length of the CDR3 is 15 residues. Germline CDR1 reads MNHEY; CDR2 reads SMNVEV (reference sequence). This CDR3 is CASSLSPGRNQPQHF. The CDR3 DNA is TGTGCCAGCAGTTTATCTCCGGGGCGCAATCAGCCCCAGCATTTT.

This clonotype was detected a few times. The rearrangement uses TRBV12-3 or TRBV12-4 and TRBJ1-5, with a tentative D call TRBD1 (5 bases). With 1 base removed from V and 4 bases from J, the gap between germline ends came to 11 bases. This CDR3 is 15 amino acids long. The CDR3 is CASSLGWGPNQPQHF. The CDR3 nucleotides read TGTGCCAGCAGTTTAGGGTGGGGACCTAATCAGCCCCAGCATTTT.

This clonotype was seen at least ten times. This chain connects TRBV24-1 to TRBJ2-2; D assignment may be TRBD1 or TRBD2 (6 bases each). Trimming removed 2 bases from V and 9 bases from J, with 18 bases in between. Looked up from germline, CDR1 is KGHDR and CDR2 is SFDVKD. CDR3 length: 16 residues. Here the CDR3 DNA reads TGTGCCACCAGTGATTCGGGGGACATACAACACCGGGAGCTGTTTTTT. This codes for CATSDSGDIQHRELFF.

The chain is built from TRBV4-2 and TRBJ2-5; D is unresolved. The CDR3 is 14 amino acids. In germline, CDR1 is LGHNA, CDR2 YNFKEQ. With 1 base removed from V and 2 bases from J, the gap between germline ends came to 8 bases. The CDR3 is CASSQVHGQETQYF. The CDR3 bases are TGTGCCAGCAGCCAAGTCCACGGACAAGAGACCCAGTACTTC.

There are many counts of this clonotype. The chain combines TRBV28 with TRBJ2-7, with 11 bases matching TRBD2. The V and J ends lost 6 bases and 3 bases, in that order; junction bases with no gene match: 7. CDR1 MDHEN and CDR2 SYDVKM come from the germline V gene. CDR3 length: 15 amino acids. The CDR3 DNA is TGTGCCAGCAGCCCCGGGACTAGCGGATTCTACGAGCAGTACTTC. The encoded protein is CASSPGTSGFYEQYF. Variable domain in full (rest from reference TRBV28 and TRBJ2-7): DVKVTQSSRYLVKRTGEKVFLECVQDMDHENMFWYRQDPGLGLRLIYFSYDVKMKEKGDIPEGYSVSREKKERFSLILESASTNQTSMYLCASSPGTSGFYEQYFGPGTRLTVT.

This sequence joins TRBV20-1 and TRBJ2-7; 12 bases fit TRBD2. This CDR3 comprises 15 residues. The junction had 9 bases not matched to a gene; V was cut back by 5 bases and J by 4 bases. Per the germline V gene, CDR1 is DFQATT and CDR2 is SNEGSKA (reference sequence). The CDR3 protein is CSAPLAGGTSYEQYF. The CDR3 DNA sequence: TGCAGTGCTCCACTAGCGGGGGGTACTAGTTACGAGCAGTACTTC.